Described below is a single TCR beta chain sequence and its context. Its target is not known. Synthetic spike-ins, TCR analog templates, were added into each PCR. Assay: immunoSEQ multiplex PCR; the TCRdb copy retains only in-frame clones and omits some. This table has tens of thousands of clones, around 90% appearing once. These data belong to a study of PD-L1 blockade in urothelial cancer. Study-wide findings and caveats: Better progression-free and overall survival followed lower pretreatment blood clonality. In blood at 3 weeks, tumor-associated clones expanded more among patients with durable benefit.

Time point denoted: pretreatment peripheral blood. Patients in the study were battling locally advanced or metastatic urothelial carcinoma. The trim removed 4 bases at V and 5 bases at J, leaving 6 bases unmatched. The CDR3 is 16 amino acids. CDR1 is SEHNR, CDR2 FQNEAQ, per germline (reference sequence). The TCR comes from a woman aged 55 to 70 with urothelial cancer. This sequence joins TRBV7-9 and TRBJ2-7; 15 bases match TRBD2. This material consisted of PBMCs, taken around atezolizumab (anti-PD-L1) treatment. The CDR3 spells CASSSGTSGGWDEQYF. The DNA for the CDR3 is TGTGCCAGCAGCTCCGGGACTAGCGGGGGGTGGGACGAGCAGTACTTC.